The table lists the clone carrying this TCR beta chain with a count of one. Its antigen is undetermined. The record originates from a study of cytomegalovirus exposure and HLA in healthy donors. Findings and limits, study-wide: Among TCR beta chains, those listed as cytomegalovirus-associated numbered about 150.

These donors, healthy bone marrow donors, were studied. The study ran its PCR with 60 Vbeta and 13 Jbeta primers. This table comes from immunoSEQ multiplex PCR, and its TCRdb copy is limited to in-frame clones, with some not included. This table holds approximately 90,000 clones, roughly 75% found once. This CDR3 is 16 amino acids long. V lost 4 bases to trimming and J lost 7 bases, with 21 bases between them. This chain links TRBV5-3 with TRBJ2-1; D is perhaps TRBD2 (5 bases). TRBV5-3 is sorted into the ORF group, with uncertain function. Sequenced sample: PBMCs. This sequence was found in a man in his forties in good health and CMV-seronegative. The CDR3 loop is CARSGEKGPSGNEQFF. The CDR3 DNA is TGTGCCAGAAGCGGGGAAAAAGGGCCGTCGGGGAATGAGCAGTTCTTC.